What follows are 2 T cell receptor beta chains derived from one specimen sequenced in a study of cytomegalovirus exposure and HLA in healthy donors. A multiplex PCR was run with 60 Vbeta primers and 13 Jbeta primers. The table came from immunoSEQ multiplex PCR; TCRdb's copy has only in-frame clones and leaves some out. The table records about 160,000 clones, roughly 81% of them present only once. Sample: PBMCs. The receptors derive from a woman aged 45-60 years in good health and CMV-seronegative.

In its sample, this clone was seen a few times. This rearrangement joins TRBV28 to TRBJ2-2; 8 nucleotides agree with TRBD1. This CDR3 spans 14 amino acids. V shed 5 bases and J 4 bases; nucleotides not matched to a gene: 3. Germline lookup yields CDR1 MDHEN and CDR2 SYDVKM. The CDR3 DNA reads as TGTGCCAGCAGTGCCGGGACAGGCACCGGGGAGCTGTTTTTT. This codes for CASSAGTGTGELFF.

CDR3 protein: CAISVQAETSTDTQYF. CDR3 in DNA: TGTGCCATCAGTGTCCAAGCGGAGACTAGCACAGATACGCAGTATTTT. The gene calls are TRBV10-3 and TRBJ2-3; D is possibly TRBD2 (5 bases). This CDR3 has 16 amino acids. Per germline, CDR1 ENHRY and CDR2 SYGVKD. The germline V and J ends were trimmed by 4 bases and 0 bases, with 14 bases remaining between them.